Following are 8 T cell receptor gamma chains from one sample sequenced in a study of Vδ1+ human thymocytes. Study-level results: Highly polyclonal TRG and TRD repertoires with Gaussian CDR3 length distributions appeared in thymus.

The template was reverse-transcribed extracted RNA. The CDR3 regions were amplified by multiplex PCR from V-gene primers to a constant-region primer. TCRdb re-called clones from the multiplex PCR reads via CATT. The sample has about 36,000 gamma-chain clones, around 20% seen once. No antigens are known for them. Sequencing was carried out using Vdelta1+ gamma-delta thymocytes from the thymus. Stated subset: FACS-sorted CD3+ TCRalphabeta- TCRVdelta1+ TCRVdelta2- thymocytes. These receptors originate from a girl under three years old who had congenital heart surgery.

The V and J genes are TRGV2 and TRGJ1 or TRGJ2. The CDR3 runs to 13 residues. CDR1 is EGSNGY, CDR2 YDSYNSKV, per germline. With V trimmed by 2 bases and J by 11 bases, 12 bases remained unmatched. DNA of the CDR3: TGTGCCACCTGGGACGAGCTCGTGCCTCAGAAACTCTTT. This gives the protein CATWDELVPQKLF.

The table lists this clone with a few counts. Other nucleotide sequences from this sample produce the same CDR3. The gene calls are TRGV9 and TRGJ1 or TRGJ2. V lost 0 bases and J lost 0; bases outside the gene matches: 5. The CDR3 runs 15 residues. Per germline, CDR1 GITISATS and CDR2 ISYDGTV (reference sequence). As DNA, the CDR3 is TGTGCCTTGTGGGAGGTGCGACCGAATTATTATAAGAAACTCTTT. Translation gives CALWEVRPNYYKKLF.

About this clone: A much more abundant neighbour one base away suggests this may be a read error. The same CDR3 also results from other DNA sequences found in this sample. This chain connects TRGV3 to TRGJ1 or TRGJ2. Germline loops: CDR1 VTNTFY, CDR2 YDVSTARD (reference sequence). This CDR3 contains 12 residues. Trimming removed 4 bases from V and 3 bases from J; junction bases left unmatched: 3. The CDR3 DNA reads as TGTGCCACCTGGGAAGTTTATTATAAGAAACTCTTT. Its protein is CATWEVYYKKLF.

About this clone: Since a much larger clone is just one base distant, this may be a read error. The same CDR3 also results from other DNA sequences found in this sample. The chain links TRGV4 to TRGJ1 or TRGJ2. This CDR3 is built from 14 residues. Germline-derived CDR1 and CDR2 are EGSTGY and YDSYTSSV. With V trimmed by 0 bases and J by 3 bases, 5 bases remained unmatched. The CDR3, as DNA: TGTGCCACCTGGGATGGGCCGCGTTATTATAAGAAACTCTTT. Its protein is CATWDGPRYYKKLF.

The V gene is TRGV4, the J gene TRGJ1 or TRGJ2. This CDR3 has 14 amino acids. Germline CDR1 and CDR2: EGSTGY and YDSYTSSV. Germline trimming cut 0 bases from V and 3 bases from J; bases unmatched to any gene: 5. CDR3 residues: CATWDGLIYYKKLF. In DNA form, the CDR3 reads TGTGCCACCTGGGATGGGCTTATTTATTATAAGAAACTCTTT.

This clone was counted between two and nine times. The genes are TRGV3 and TRGJ1 or TRGJ2. The CDR3 spans 17 residues. J gave up 4 bases and V 0 bases, and 15 bases lay outside the gene matches. Germline V gene sequence: CDR1 VTNTFY, CDR2 YDVSTARD (reference sequence). CDR3 DNA sequence: TGTGCCACCTGGGACAGGCCCCATCAAGAGGACTATTATAAGAAACTCTTT. Translated: CATWDRPHQEDYYKKLF.

This clone was recorded a few times. The chain carries TRGV8 and TRGJ1 or TRGJ2. With 1 base clipped from V and 10 bases from J, the junction kept 10 bases outside the gene matches. The V gene's germline CDR1 is VENAVY and CDR2 YDSYNSRV. The CDR3 has 13 residues. Here the CDR3 DNA reads TGTGCCACCTGGGATAGTCCGTTGCAGAAGAAACTCTTT. Protein sequence: CATWDSPLQKKLF.

There are a few counts of this clone. This CDR3 is also generated by other DNA sequences in the sample. The chain joins TRGV8 to TRGJ1 or TRGJ2. The CDR3 has 13 amino acids. Germline values: CDR1 VENAVY, CDR2 YDSYNSRV. The junction had 4 bases not matched to a gene; V was cut back by 3 bases and J by 2 bases. The CDR3, as DNA: TGTGCCACCTGGGATCGCTATTATTATAAGAAACTCTTT. Translation gives CATWDRYYYKKLF.